These 27 T cell receptor beta chains came from one sample sequenced in a study of blood T cell repertoires in COVID-19. Produced via immunoSEQ multiplex PCR; TCRdb's table is partial and in-frame only. Among under 450,000 clones, about 90% were seen once, and the ten largest hold 2.5% to 3%. Source material: PBMCs or T cells enriched from blood (not recorded which). The receptors here all came from a woman under 40 who had recovered from COVID-19.

This sequence joins TRBV12-3 or TRBV12-4 and TRBJ1-1; D unclear. The CDR3 loop spans 11 amino acids. V lost 3 bases to trimming and J lost 7 bases, with 6 bases between them. The CDR3 region has the DNA TGTGCCAGCAGTTTTAGGAGTGAAGCTTTCTTT. Its translation: CASSFRSEAFF.

The gene calls are TRBV9 and TRBJ2-2; TRBD1 agrees at 10 bases. Germline V lookup: CDR1 SGDLS, CDR2 YYNGEE. With V trimmed by 0 bases and J by 6 bases, 2 bases remained unmatched. The CDR3 extends over 15 amino acids. The CDR3 spells CASSVAGTGAGELFF. In DNA form, the CDR3 reads TGTGCCAGCAGCGTAGCGGGGACAGGGGCCGGGGAGCTGTTTTTT.

The rearrangement uses TRBV20-1 and TRBJ2-2; possibly TRBD2 for D (6 bases). Germline loops: CDR1 DFQATT, CDR2 SNEGSKA (reference sequence). The germline V and J ends were trimmed by 3 bases and 3 bases, with 14 bases remaining between them. The CDR3 length is 15 residues. CDR3 nucleotide sequence: TGCAGTGCTAGTTACGGGGGTTCCGACACCGGGGAGCTGTTTTTT. This codes for CSASYGGSDTGELFF.

The J gene is TRBJ1-5, the V gene TRBV9; D is unresolved. The V gene lost 4 bases and the J gene lost 0 bases, with 11 bases spanning the gap. There are 15 residues in the CDR3. CDR1 is SGDLS, CDR2 YYNGEE, per germline. This CDR3 is CASSRMAGSNQPQHF. CDR3 coding DNA: TGTGCCAGCAGCCGAATGGCGGGTAGCAATCAGCCCCAGCATTTT.

This sequence joins TRBV28 and TRBJ2-5; 9 nucleotides line up with TRBD1. The trim removed 4 bases at V and 1 base at J, leaving 4 bases unmatched. This CDR3 is built from 15 residues. Germline V lookup: CDR1 MDHEN, CDR2 SYDVKM. The CDR3 reads CASSSGQGSQETQYF. CDR3 sequence (DNA): TGTGCCAGCAGTTCAGGACAGGGGTCCCAAGAGACCCAGTACTTC. Full variable domain (remainder filled in from reference TRBV28 and TRBJ2-5): DVKVTQSSRYLVKRTGEKVFLECVQDMDHENMFWYRQDPGLGLRLIYFSYDVKMKEKGDIPEGYSVSREKKERFSLILESASTNQTSMYLCASSSGQGSQETQYFGPGTRLLVL.

This chain joins TRBV6-5 and TRBJ1-1; D is unclear. V lost 0 bases and J lost 3, with 14 bases in between. Germline V gives CDR1 MNHEY, CDR2 SVGAGI. The CDR3 loop spans 16 amino acids. The CDR3: CASSYSNGFLDTEAFF. DNA of the CDR3: TGTGCCAGCAGTTACTCGAATGGTTTTTTAGACACTGAAGCTTTCTTT.

The V gene is TRBV6-5, the J gene TRBJ2-1; D is ambiguous. Germline V gene sequence: CDR1 MNHEY, CDR2 SVGAGI. CDR3 length: 11 amino acids. Trimming left V 7 bases short and J 4 bases short, with 5 bases between. The DNA for the CDR3 is TGTGCCAGCACCAATTACAATGAGCAGTTCTTC. Its translation: CASTNYNEQFF.

The rearrangement uses TRBV4-1 and TRBJ2-7, with D perhaps TRBD1 (5 bases). The germline gives CDR1 MGHRA, CDR2 YSYEKL. Trimming stripped 1 base from V and 6 bases from J, with 16 bases between. The length of the CDR3 is 15 residues. CDR3 bases: TGCGCCAGCAGCCAAGTACTACAGGCACGGGCCGAGCAGTACTTC. Translated: CASSQVLQARAEQYF.

The gene calls are TRBV5-1 and TRBJ2-1; D gene uncertain. Germline CDR1 reads SGHRS; CDR2 reads YFSETQ. The CDR3 sequence is 15 residues long. Trimming shortened V by 5 bases and J by 0 bases, and 12 bases separated the two germline ends. This CDR3 reads CASSRSVSSYNEQFF. As DNA, the CDR3 is TGCGCCAGCAGTCGGAGCGTGAGCTCCTACAATGAGCAGTTCTTC.

This clone was counted between two and nine times. The J gene is TRBJ1-1, the V gene TRBV7-3; 9 nucleotides agree with TRBD1. This CDR3 contains 16 residues. The germline V gene encodes CDR1 SGHTA and CDR2 FQGTGA. Trimming removed 5 bases from V and 4 bases from J; junction bases left unmatched: 11. The CDR3 reads CASSQTGGSGGTEAFF. The CDR3 DNA reads TGTGCCAGCAGCCAAACAGGGGGCTCAGGGGGCACTGAAGCTTTCTTT.

This chain uses TRBV24-1 with TRBJ1-1, with a weak D call TRBD1 (5 bases). The V end was cut by 1 base, the J end by 12 bases, with 11 bases between. Germline loops: CDR1 KGHDR, CDR2 SFDVKD. This CDR3 has 12 residues. The CDR3 protein is CATSDFGGRTFF. The CDR3, as DNA: TGTGCCACCAGTGATTTTGGGGGGAGGACTTTCTTT.

CDR3 in DNA: TGTGCCAGCGCCAGGGAGGGGAGCACAGATACGCAGTATTTT. This sequence encodes CASAREGSTDTQYF. The V gene is TRBV5-5, the J gene TRBJ2-3; 7 positions agree with TRBD2. The V gene end was trimmed by 7 bases and the J gene end by 0 bases; junction bases not matched to a gene: 5. CDR1 is SGHKS and CDR2 is YYEKEE in the germline V gene (reference sequence). This CDR3 has 14 residues.

The chain couples TRBV7-2 to TRBJ1-1; TRBD1 matches 7 bases. The CDR3 consists of 15 residues. Per germline, CDR1 SGHTA and CDR2 FQGNSA. Trimming at V came to 1 base and at J to 3 bases, leaving 5 bases not matched to a gene. The CDR3 nucleotides read TGTGCCAGCAGCTTAGAGGGCAGGGGGGACACTGAAGCTTTCTTT. This translates into CASSLEGRGDTEAFF.

The rearrangement joins TRBV7-9 to TRBJ1-1; possibly TRBD1 for D (5 bases). The V gene's germline CDR1 is SEHNR and CDR2 FQNEAQ (reference sequence). With 6 bases removed from V and 3 bases from J, the gap between germline ends came to 14 bases. The CDR3 spans 14 residues. The CDR3 here is CASRASGVDTEAFF. The CDR3, as DNA: TGTGCCAGCAGGGCCTCGGGGGTAGACACTGAAGCTTTCTTT.

The chain links TRBV5-1 to TRBJ2-7, with 7 nucleotides matching TRBD1. The CDR3 runs to 14 residues. Trimming removed 0 bases from V and 7 bases from J; junction bases left unmatched: 7. The germline V gene has CDR1 SGHRS and CDR2 YFSETQ. The CDR3 nucleotides are TGCGCCAGCAGCTTGGCCGACAGGGTGGGGGAGCAGTACTTC. It is translated as CASSLADRVGEQYF.

In this sample, this clone turned up once. The CDR3 loop reads CASSRDTPMNTEAFF. For the CDR3, the DNA is TGTGCCAGCAGTCGGGACACCCCCATGAACACTGAAGCTTTCTTT. The chain links TRBV28 to TRBJ1-1; tentatively, D is TRBD1 (6 bases). CDR3 size: 15 residues. CDR1 is MDHEN and CDR2 is SYDVKM in the germline V gene. V was pared by 5 bases and J by 0 bases, with 13 bases between.

The V call is TRBV5-1, the J call TRBJ1-2; 10 bases are shared with TRBD1. The CDR3 contains 15 residues. Germline V gives CDR1 SGHRS, CDR2 YFSETQ. Unmatched junction bases numbered 7, after V lost 0 bases and J lost 8 bases. This CDR3 is CASSLADRGQLGYTF. The CDR3 DNA reads as TGCGCCAGCAGCTTGGCCGACAGGGGGCAATTGGGCTACACCTTC.

The gene calls are TRBV6-5 and TRBJ1-1, with no clear D. Germline loops: CDR1 MNHEY, CDR2 SVGAGI. Deletions cut 10 bases from V and 1 base from J, with 13 bases between. The CDR3 covers 13 residues. DNA for the CDR3: TGTGCCAACTCAGCGATACCGAACACTGAAGCTTTCTTT. This translates into CANSAIPNTEAFF.

J is TRBJ2-5 and V is TRBV6-2 or TRBV6-3; 8 bases are shared with TRBD1. CDR1 and CDR2 (germline): MNHEY, SVGEGT. V was clipped by 5 bases and J by 2 bases; unmatched bases: 10. CDR3 length: 16 residues. CDR3 residues: CASSPRTGIRQETQYF. CDR3 nucleotides: TGTGCCAGCAGTCCGCGGACAGGGATAAGACAAGAGACCCAGTACTTC.

The rearrangement joins TRBV12-3 or TRBV12-4 to TRBJ1-5; D not resolved. V was clipped by 1 base and J by 10 bases, with 8 bases between them. The CDR3 has 12 residues. CDR3 loop: CASSLESNPQHF. In DNA form, the CDR3 reads TGTGCCAGCAGTTTAGAAAGCAATCCCCAGCATTTT.

The chain employs TRBV5-1 and TRBJ2-6; D unclear. The CDR3 is 14 residues long. V lost 4 bases, J lost 4 bases, and 9 bases lay in between. Germline V CDR1 and CDR2: SGHRS, YFSETQ. Here the CDR3 reads CASSDISGANVLTF. The CDR3 bases are TGCGCCAGCAGCGACATCTCGGGGGCCAACGTCCTGACTTTC.

The V gene is TRBV30, the J gene TRBJ1-3; D possibly corresponds to TRBD1 (6 bases). Trimming took off 2 bases at V and 1 base at J, with 15 bases between the two ends. CDR1 is GTSNPN, CDR2 SVGIG, per germline (reference sequence). CDR3 length: 16 amino acids. The CDR3 loop is CAWSYGTSPSGNTIYF. The CDR3, as DNA: TGTGCCTGGAGTTATGGGACATCTCCTTCTGGAAACACCATATATTTT.

This sequence joins TRBV6-1 and TRBJ1-1, with 7 bases identical to TRBD1. This CDR3 has 16 residues. Germline CDR1 and CDR2: MNHNS and SASEGT. The V segment lost 5 bases and the J segment 1 base; nucleotides outside the gene matches: 10. The chain's CDR3 is CASSKETGTGNTEAFF. In DNA form, the CDR3 reads TGTGCCAGCAGTAAAGAGACAGGGACGGGGAACACTGAAGCTTTCTTT.

CDR3: CASSEYASLSNQPQHF. In nucleotides, the CDR3 is TGTGCCAGCAGTGAATACGCCAGTTTGAGCAATCAGCCCCAGCATTTT. This rearrangement joins TRBV2 to TRBJ1-5, with unresolved D. The V and J ends lost 2 bases and 1 base respectively, with 12 bases between them. The CDR3 is made up of 16 amino acids. Germline V lookup: CDR1 SNHLY, CDR2 FYNNEI.

The genes are TRBV4-1 and TRBJ1-1; 7 nucleotides match TRBD1. Germline CDR1 and CDR2: MGHRA and YSYEKL. The CDR3 totals 12 residues. J was trimmed by 8 bases and V by 3 bases; bases with no gene match: 3. The CDR3 reads CASSHLDREAFF. In DNA form, the CDR3 reads TGCGCCAGCAGCCACTTGGACAGGGAAGCTTTCTTT.

This clone has just one count. The J gene is TRBJ2-3, the V gene TRBV5-1; D is uncertain. The germline gives CDR1 SGHRS, CDR2 YFSETQ. The CDR3 is 11 residues long. V was cut by 4 bases and J by 5 bases, with 5 bases left in between. The CDR3 sequence is CASSTGDTQYF. The CDR3 DNA is TGCGCCAGCAGCACGGGAGATACGCAGTATTTT.

In this sample, this clone turned up a few times. The genes are TRBV11-3 and TRBJ2-7, with TRBD1 as a possible D gene (6 bases). The length of the CDR3 is 12 residues. The germline V gene has CDR1 SGHNT and CDR2 YENEEA. V was pared by 7 bases and J by 9 bases, with 16 bases between. The CDR3 DNA reads TGTGCCAGCAAACAGGGCGACCGTGTGCAGTACTTC. Its translation is CASKQGDRVQYF.